The next 18 T cell receptor beta chains were all read from a single sample in a study of blood T cell repertoires in COVID-19. The repertoire was sequenced with immunoSEQ multiplex PCR; TCRdb's copy has only in-frame clones and lacks some. The sample has hundreds of thousands of clones, 85% seen once; the top ten hold about 8.2%. Sequences were obtained from PBMCs or T cells enriched from blood (not recorded which). These receptors originate from a woman aged 50 to 60 with acute COVID-19.

The table lists this clone with a count of one. This rearrangement joins TRBV4-3 to TRBJ1-2; D perhaps matches TRBD1 (6 bases). There are 14 residues in the CDR3. The germline V and J ends were trimmed by 1 base and 9 bases, with 15 bases remaining between them. Germline loops: CDR1 LGHNA, CDR2 YSLEER. The CDR3 loop is CASSQVRGRESYTF. The CDR3 DNA follows: TGCGCCAGCAGCCAAGTCAGGGGAAGGGAAAGCTACACCTTC.

The chain is built from TRBV19 and TRBJ1-5, with D perhaps matching TRBD1 (5 bases). The CDR3 is 13 amino acids. From germline, CDR1 is LNHDA and CDR2 SQIVND (reference sequence). The V gene lost 6 bases and the J gene lost 6 bases, with 12 bases spanning the gap. Written as DNA, the CDR3 is TGTGCCAGTAGGGGCCAGGGCCCTCAGCCCCAGCATTTT. It translates to CASRGQGPQPQHF.

This chain joins TRBV10-3 and TRBJ1-2, with D perhaps matching TRBD1 (5 bases). The CDR3 spans 14 residues. The V end lost 5 bases, the J end lost 1 base, and 11 bases lay between the germline ends. Germline CDR1 ENHRY, CDR2 SYGVKD. The CDR3 here is CAISQGGGNYGYTF. For the CDR3, the DNA is TGTGCCATCAGTCAGGGCGGGGGTAACTATGGCTACACCTTC.

The V gene is TRBV7-6, the J gene TRBJ1-6; possible D gene TRBD1, 6 bases. Trimming took off 0 bases at V and 7 bases at J, with 13 bases between the two ends. This CDR3 has 16 amino acids. Germline values: CDR1 SGHVS, CDR2 FNYEAQ. DNA of the CDR3: TGTGCCAGCAGCTTAGCAGCACAGGGAGACAATTCACCCCTCCACTTT. Translating it yields CASSLAAQGDNSPLHF.

V usage is TRBV7-2 and J usage is TRBJ2-1; TRBD2 matches at 8 bases. J was trimmed by 4 bases and V by 1 base; bases with no gene match: 12. The CDR3 contains 18 residues. Per the germline V gene, CDR1 is SGHTA and CDR2 is FQGNSA. The CDR3 nucleotides read TGTGCCAGCAGCTTAGTGGGGGTTTATAGCGGGGAGTACAATGAGCAGTTCTTC. This codes for CASSLVGVYSGEYNEQFF.

The J gene is TRBJ1-1, the V gene TRBV5-4; perhaps TRBD1 as D (6 bases). The V gene lost 2 bases and the J gene lost 0 bases, with 11 bases spanning the gap. CDR1 is SGHNT and CDR2 is YYREEE in the germline V gene (reference sequence). The CDR3 is 15 amino acids. CDR3 sequence: CASSLPGQLNTEAFF. In DNA, the CDR3 is TGTGCCAGCAGCTTACCGGGACAATTGAACACTGAAGCTTTCTTT.

The chain links TRBV20-1 to TRBJ2-1; 13 nucleotides match TRBD2. The germline CDR1 and CDR2 sequences are DFQATT and SNEGSKA (reference sequence). J gave up 0 bases and V 3 bases, and 2 bases lay outside the gene matches. The CDR3 extends over 16 amino acids. The CDR3: CSASRTSGSSYNEQFF. As DNA, the CDR3 is TGCAGTGCTAGTAGGACTAGCGGGAGCTCCTACAATGAGCAGTTCTTC.

The genes are TRBV7-2 and TRBJ2-1; maybe TRBD2 (5 bases). V was pared by 2 bases and J by 1 base, with 9 bases between. Germline CDR1 is SGHTA and CDR2 is FQGNSA. The CDR3 spans 15 residues. As DNA, the CDR3 is TGTGCCAGCAGCTTATTAGGCGGGTCCTACAATGAGCAGTTCTTC. This encodes CASSLLGGSYNEQFF.

The CDR3 nucleotides are TGTGCCTCTAGTCAACAGGGGTGGGCTGAAGCTTTCTTT. Translating gives CASSQQGWAEAFF. V gene TRBV30 combines with J gene TRBJ1-1; 7 bases fit TRBD1. This CDR3 has 13 residues. The trim removed 7 bases at V and 6 bases at J, leaving 11 bases unmatched. Germline-derived CDR1 and CDR2 are GTSNPN and SVGIG (reference sequence).

The chain joins TRBV4-3 to TRBJ1-2; tentatively, D is TRBD1 (5 bases). Per germline, CDR1 LGHNA and CDR2 YSLEER. The CDR3 is 18 residues long. V was pared by 0 bases and J by 1 base, with 18 bases between. The CDR3 nucleotides are TGCGCCAGCAGCCAAGATCCCACGGCAGGGCCGATTAACTATGGCTACACCTTC. Protein product: CASSQDPTAGPINYGYTF.

This chain connects TRBV6-5 to TRBJ1-5; D is perhaps TRBD1 (5 bases). Trimming removed 6 bases from V and 3 bases from J, with 9 bases in between. From germline, CDR1 is MNHEY and CDR2 SVGAGI. The CDR3 sequence is 13 residues long. CDR3: CASRRGDNQPQHF. The CDR3 nucleotides read TGTGCCAGCAGGCGGGGGGACAATCAGCCCCAGCATTTT.

The chain joins TRBV9 to TRBJ2-1, with 7 bases identical to TRBD2. Germline V gene sequence: CDR1 SGDLS, CDR2 YYNGEE. This CDR3 has 17 amino acids. Trimming took 4 bases from V and 5 from J; bases not matched to a gene: 15. CDR3 coding DNA: TGTGCCAGCAGCCCCTGGGAGGGCCCAGAGGTAAACAATGAGCAGTTCTTC. Translated: CASSPWEGPEVNNEQFF.

This chain links TRBV30 with TRBJ1-3, with a possible D match to TRBD1 (5 bases). Trimming stripped 3 bases from V and 1 base from J, with 16 bases between. This CDR3 has 16 amino acids. In germline, CDR1 is GTSNPN, CDR2 SVGIG (reference sequence). CDR3 amino acids: CAWSSVGLGSGNTIYF. CDR3 in DNA: TGTGCCTGGAGCTCGGTGGGGCTAGGATCTGGAAACACCATATATTTT.

This rearrangement joins TRBV2 to TRBJ2-5, with D perhaps TRBD1 (6 bases). Per the germline V gene, CDR1 is SNHLY and CDR2 is FYNNEI. The CDR3 runs 14 residues. V shed 6 bases and J shed 0 bases, with 11 bases lying between them. CDR3 loop: CASSDTGYQETQYF. Written as DNA, the CDR3 is TGTGCCAGCAGCGATACAGGGTACCAAGAGACCCAGTACTTC.

J is TRBJ2-2 and V is TRBV21-1; the D call TRBD1 from the table was never checked on the DNA. TRBV21-1 is a known pseudogene. The CDR3 is made up of 16 amino acids. The CDR3 loop reads CASSRDRGPDSGELFF. The CDR3 coding sequence is TGTGCCAGCAGCAGGGACAGGGGGCCTGACTCGGGGGAGCTGTTTTTT.

V and J are TRBV5-6 and TRBJ1-1; D remains unclear. V was cut by 3 bases and J by 0 bases, with 9 bases left in between. Germline V gene sequence: CDR1 SGHDT, CDR2 YYEEEE. The CDR3 length is 14 residues. The CDR3 bases are TGTGCCAGCAGCTCCCGGGGAGTGAACACTGAAGCTTTCTTT. Amino acids: CASSSRGVNTEAFF.

The rearrangement uses TRBV7-6 and TRBJ2-5; 9 positions match TRBD1. This CDR3 region has 15 residues. V lost 1 base to trimming and J lost 4 bases; unmatched junction nucleotides: 4. Germline CDR1 reads SGHVS; CDR2 reads FNYEAQ. In DNA form, the CDR3 reads TGTGCCAGCAGCTTAGGAACAGGGGGCCCAGAGACCCAGTACTTC. This encodes CASSLGTGGPETQYF.

The chain combines TRBV5-1 with TRBJ2-3; 7 bases align to TRBD2. The J segment lost 3 bases and the V segment lost 0 bases, leaving 7 bases of the junction unmatched. The CDR3 contains 16 residues. Germline-derived CDR1 and CDR2 are SGHRS and YFSETQ. This CDR3 reads CASSLARGERTDTQYF. The CDR3 region has the DNA TGCGCCAGCAGCTTGGCCCGGGGGGAGAGAACAGATACGCAGTATTTT.